This T cell receptor beta chain was retrieved from a study of blood T cell repertoires in COVID-19. Turning to this clone: The same CDR3 arises from other DNA sequences in this sample as well.

The CDR3 covers 12 residues. V gave up 1 base and J gave up 7 bases, with 8 bases separating them. Produced via immunoSEQ multiplex PCR; TCRdb's table is partial and in-frame only. Of roughly 290,000 clones listed, just under 85% are singletons. The sequence was collected from a woman aged 45-65 years with active or convalescent COVID-19. The material sequenced was peripheral blood. The chain links TRBV12-3 or TRBV12-4 to TRBJ2-7; D not certain. This chain's CDR3 is CASSLVPREQYF. The CDR3 DNA reads TGTGCCAGCAGTTTAGTCCCGAGGGAGCAGTACTTC.